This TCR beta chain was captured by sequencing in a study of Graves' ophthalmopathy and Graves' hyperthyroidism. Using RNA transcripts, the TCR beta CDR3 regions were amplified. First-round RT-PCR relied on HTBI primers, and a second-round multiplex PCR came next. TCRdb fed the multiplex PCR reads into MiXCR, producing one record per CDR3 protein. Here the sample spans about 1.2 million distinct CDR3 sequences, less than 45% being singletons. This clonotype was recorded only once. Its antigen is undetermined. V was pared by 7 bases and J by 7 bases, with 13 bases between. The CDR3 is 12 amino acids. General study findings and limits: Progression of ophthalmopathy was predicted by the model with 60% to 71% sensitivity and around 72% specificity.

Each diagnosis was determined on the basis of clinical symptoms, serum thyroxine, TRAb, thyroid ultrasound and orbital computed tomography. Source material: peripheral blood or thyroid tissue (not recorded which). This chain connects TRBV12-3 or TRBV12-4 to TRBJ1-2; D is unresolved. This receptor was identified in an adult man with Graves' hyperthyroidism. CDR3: CASNKLNSGYTF. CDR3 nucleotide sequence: TGTGCCAGCAACAAACTGAACAGTGGCTACACCTTC.